The rows below give T cell receptor beta chains drawn from one sample of a study of identical twins. TCRdb re-called the 5' RACE reads with MiXCR, one entry per CDR3 protein. In the table there are a few hundred thousand distinct CDR3 sequences, approximately 9.1% of which are singletons. The sequenced sample consisted of naive T cells sorted from blood. The receptor source for this set is a woman aged 50 to 60 in good health. Both conserved end residues are part of each CDR3. The D gene is left open where the match is weak. Clone size is given for some rows only: seen once, a few or many times, or a class if the clone is expanded.

>many|TRBD2|TRBV5-1|TRBJ2-1
CASSTVAGGPYNEQFF
TGCGCCAGCAGCACAGTAGCGGGAGGGCCGTACAATGAGCAGTTCTTC
>few|-|TRBV15|TRBJ2-5
CATRLWVGETQYF
TGTGCCACCAGGCTTTGGGTAGGCGAGACCCAGTACTTC
>many|-|TRBV29-1|TRBJ2-2
CSAALDTPRAGELFF
TGCAGCGCAGCCCTAGATACACCCCGGGCCGGGGAGCTGTTTTTT
>-|-|TRBV5-1|TRBJ2-2
CASSSGTAGTGELFF
TGCGCCAGCAGCTCCGGGACGGCTGGCACCGGGGAGCTGTTTTTT
>few|-|TRBV7-2|TRBJ2-2
CASSLNWELFF
TGTGCCAGCAGCTTAAATTGGGAGCTGTTTTTT
>few|-|TRBV27|TRBJ1-5
CASSFMGTGQPQHF
TGTGCCAGCAGTTTTATGGGGACCGGTCAGCCCCAGCATTTT
>-|-|TRBV25-1|TRBJ2-5
CASSEAGQETQYF
TGTGCCAGCAGTGAAGCGGGACAAGAGACCCAGTACTTC
>few|-|TRBV4-1|TRBJ2-2
CASSHRLDMPTGELFF
TGCGCCAGCAGCCATCGATTAGACATGCCAACCGGGGAGCTGTTTTTT
>many|TRBD2|TRBV10-3|TRBJ2-1
CAIRKTPGTSDYNEQFF
TGTGCCATCAGGAAGACCCCCGGGACTAGCGACTACAATGAGCAGTTCTTC
>-|TRBD1|TRBV6-1|TRBJ1-2
CASSPGAGGPYGYTF
TGTGCCAGCAGTCCAGGGGCAGGGGGCCCCTATGGCTACACCTTC
>-|TRBD2|TRBV7-8|TRBJ2-1
CASSSGSGTSGYNEQFF
TGTGCCAGCAGCTCCGGTTCCGGGACTAGCGGATACAATGAGCAGTTCTTC
>-|-|TRBV18|TRBJ2-3
CASSPPETPLTDTQYF
TGTGCCAGCTCACCTCCTGAGACACCCCTCACAGATACGCAGTATTTT
>-|-|TRBV30|TRBJ2-6
CAWSTGKSPSGANVLTF
TGTGCCTGGAGCACAGGGAAGAGCCCCTCTGGGGCCAACGTCCTGACTTTC
>many|TRBD1|TRBV5-1|TRBJ1-5
CASSPGTGEQPQHF
TGCGCCAGCAGCCCCGGGACAGGGGAACAGCCCCAGCATTTT
>-|-|TRBV9|TRBJ2-2
CASSVESGPTGELFF
TGTGCCAGCAGCGTAGAGAGCGGGCCTACCGGGGAGCTGTTTTTT
>-|-|TRBV15|TRBJ1-1
CATSRGVRNTEAFF
TGTGCCACCAGCAGAGGTGTAAGGAACACTGAAGCTTTCTTT